The 26 T cell receptor beta chains presented below share a single source sample, sequenced in a study of prognosis after radiotherapy for stage I lung cancer. Starting from genomic DNA, TCR beta CDR3 was amplified through two-round multiplex PCR. Gene-specific primers for each TRBV and TRBJ gene drove first-round PCR. Via MiXCR, TCRdb re-called the multiplex PCR reads, giving one row per CDR3 protein. Of around 19,000 distinct CDR3 sequences listed, about 50% are singletons. The specimen was PBMCs, collected before or after stereotactic body radiation therapy (not recorded which). These receptors originate from a donor over 45 with non-small cell lung cancer.

The rearrangement uses TRBV6-5 and TRBJ2-3, with 8 bases identical to TRBD2. The CDR3 extends over 15 amino acids. Per germline, CDR1 MNHEY and CDR2 SVGAGI. With V trimmed by 4 bases and J by 3 bases, 6 bases remained unmatched. The CDR3 loop is CASSSAGEGTDTQYF. In nucleotides, the CDR3 is TGTGCCAGCAGTTCAGCGGGGGAAGGGACAGATACGCAGTATTTT.

The rearrangement joins TRBV9 to TRBJ2-1, with 9 bases matching TRBD2. Germline-derived CDR1 and CDR2 are SGDLS and YYNGEE. V shed 0 bases and J 4 bases; nucleotides not matched to a gene: 5. The CDR3 runs 16 residues. The CDR3, as DNA: TGTGCCAGCAGCGTAGTACCTAGCGGGAATTACAATGAGCAGTTCTTC. Residues: CASSVVPSGNYNEQFF.

The chain carries TRBV30 and TRBJ2-7; D not certain. Germline CDR1 is GTSNPN and CDR2 is SVGIG (reference sequence). This CDR3 region has 12 residues. The germline V and J ends were trimmed by 4 bases and 5 bases, with 12 bases remaining between them. CDR3 bases: TGTGCCTGGATGGGGAATTTAGACGAGCAGTACTTC. It codes for CAWMGNLDEQYF.

Comment on this clonotype: This likely stems from a read error, as it lies one base from a far larger clone. CDR3 protein: CASSYSILERFDNEQFF. As DNA, the CDR3 is TGTGCCAGCAGTTACTCGATACTGGAGAGGTTCGACAATGAGCAGTTCTTC. This chain connects TRBV6-2 or TRBV6-3 to TRBJ2-1; D is unclear. This CDR3 has 17 residues. V was pared by 0 bases and J by 5 bases, with 17 bases between. Germline loops: CDR1 MNHEY, CDR2 SVGEGT.

This clonotype was counted only a few times. A much larger clone differs by one base, so this may be a read error. The chain employs TRBV10-2 and TRBJ1-6; no clear D gene. Trimming stripped 5 bases from V and 8 bases from J, with 13 bases between. This CDR3 region has 14 residues. Germline V gives CDR1 WSHSY, CDR2 SAAADI. The CDR3 DNA reads TGCGCCAGCAGTCCCCGGATCGCCGATTCACCCCTCCACTTT. It encodes CASSPRIADSPLHF.

This clonotype was counted at least ten times. V gene TRBV6-1 combines with J gene TRBJ2-3; tentatively, D is TRBD2 (7 bases). CDR1 is MNHNS and CDR2 is SASEGT in the germline V gene. The CDR3 has 14 residues. V shed 7 bases and J shed 5 bases, with 16 bases lying between them. This chain's CDR3 is CASMGGGAGDTQYF. In DNA, the CDR3 is TGTGCCAGCATGGGAGGGGGGGCTGGAGATACGCAGTATTTT.

This clonotype was picked up a small number of times. The rearrangement joins TRBV12-5 to TRBJ2-1; D possibly corresponds to TRBD2 (5 bases). The CDR3 loop spans 13 amino acids. CDR1 is LGHNT and CDR2 is FRNRAP in the germline V gene. The germline V and J ends were trimmed by 7 bases and 0 bases, with 7 bases remaining between them. CDR3 amino acids: CASAADSYNEQFF. As DNA, the CDR3 is TGTGCTAGTGCAGCGGACTCCTACAATGAGCAGTTCTTC.

This clonotype has ten or more counts. This chain uses TRBV7-3 with TRBJ2-7; D may be TRBD2 (6 bases). The CDR3 contains 14 residues. Trimming left V 2 bases short and J 5 bases short, with 13 bases between. CDR1 is SGHTA, CDR2 FQGTGA, per germline. The CDR3 DNA follows: TGTGCCAGCAGCTTATACGGGACTGGGGACGAGCAGTACTTC. It translates to CASSLYGTGDEQYF.

Worth noting for this clonotype: A far larger clone is one nucleotide away, so this likely arose from a read error. The V call is TRBV29-1, the J call TRBJ2-5; possibly TRBD2 for D (5 bases). The J call may be wrong; the DNA end is better matched by TRBJ2-1. Germline-derived CDR1 and CDR2 are SQVTM and ANQGSEA. The CDR3 is 16 residues long. The CDR3 sequence is CSVVGQASLFYNDQFF. CDR3 bases: TGCAGCGTTGTTGGGCAGGCTAGCCTGTTCTACAATGATCAGTTCTTC.

Only one count was recorded for this clonotype. This chain links TRBV29-1 with TRBJ2-1, with 10 bases matching TRBD2. Germline V lookup: CDR1 SQVTM, CDR2 ANQGSEA. The CDR3 runs 14 residues. The ends lost 8 bases at V and 1 base at J; junction bases unmatched: 5. CDR3 amino acids: CSWKTSGSYNEQFF. The CDR3 nucleotides are TGCAGCTGGAAGACTAGCGGGTCCTACAATGAGCAGTTCTTC.

The chain employs TRBV9 and TRBJ1-2; D gene unclear. V shed 0 bases and J shed 5 bases, with 11 bases lying between them. The germline gives CDR1 SGDLS, CDR2 YYNGEE. This CDR3 is 14 amino acids long. The CDR3 DNA reads TGTGCCAGCAGCGTAGGTGGCAATGTGTATGGCTACACCTTC. Encoded protein: CASSVGGNVYGYTF.

The chain joins TRBV19 to TRBJ2-7, with TRBD2 as a possible D gene (5 bases). The V end was cut by 3 bases, the J end by 3 bases, with 12 bases between. The CDR3 loop spans 14 amino acids. Per the germline V gene, CDR1 is LNHDA and CDR2 is SQIVND (reference sequence). CDR3 residues: CASSISPGNYEQYF. The CDR3 nucleotides are TGTGCCAGTAGTATTTCTCCGGGAAACTACGAGCAGTACTTC.

This clonotype has a handful of counts. Since no conserved phenylalanine or tryptophan closes the CDR3, a read error is the likely cause. The chain employs TRBV30 and TRBJ2-5; D gene ambiguous. The length of the CDR3 is 17 residues. Trimming removed 1 base at V and 3 bases at J, with 21 bases between. Germline-derived CDR1 and CDR2 are GTSNPN and SVGIG (reference sequence). Written as DNA, the CDR3 is TGTGCCTGGAGTGATGAGAGGAGATCGGCCCTCGAAGAGACCCAGTACCTC. Translating gives CAWSDERRSALEETQYL.

This clonotype was recorded a few times. With a much larger clone just one base away, this may be a read error. The V gene is TRBV19, the J gene TRBJ1-1; 10 bases map to TRBD1. The CDR3 has 15 amino acids. Trimming took 3 bases from V and 4 from J; bases not matched to a gene: 5. Germline V gene sequence: CDR1 LNHDA, CDR2 SQIVND (reference sequence). This CDR3 is CASSIPGQGSTEAFF. CDR3 coding DNA: TGTGCCAGTAGTATTCCGGGACAGGGGTCCACTGAAGCTTTCTTT.

Notes on this clonotype: This likely stems from a read error, as it lies one base from a far larger clone. Because it lacks the conserved phenylalanine or tryptophan at the end, this CDR3 is likely a read error. The chain employs TRBV6-5 and TRBJ1-5; possible D gene TRBD1, 6 bases. There are 13 residues in the CDR3. CDR1 and CDR2 (germline): MNHEY, SVGAGI. The germline V and J ends were trimmed by 0 bases and 10 bases, with 10 bases remaining between them. In nucleotides, the CDR3 is TGTGCCAGCAGTTACTCGGACAGAGCTCCCCAGCATCTT. Amino acids: CASSYSDRAPQHL.

This clonotype is classed as medium-sized (0.01 to 0.1%). The chain combines TRBV5-1 with TRBJ1-3, with TRBD1 as a possible D gene (6 bases). This CDR3 contains 14 residues. Germline loops: CDR1 SGHRS, CDR2 YFSETQ. The ends were cut back, 4 bases at V and 2 bases at J, with 10 bases in the middle. CDR3 amino acids: CASSLQGTGNTIYF. CDR3 nucleotide sequence: TGCGCCAGCAGCCTCCAGGGGACTGGAAACACCATATATTTT.

The V call is TRBV9, the J call TRBJ2-1, with D perhaps matching TRBD1 (6 bases). The CDR3 is 15 residues long. V was cut by 0 bases and J by 3 bases, with 10 bases left in between. Germline V lookup: CDR1 SGDLS, CDR2 YYNGEE. The CDR3 sequence: CASSVAAGDYNEQFF. The CDR3 nucleotides read TGTGCCAGCAGCGTAGCGGCAGGGGACTACAATGAGCAGTTCTTC.

This clonotype has ten or more counts. The chain has TRBV29-1 and TRBJ2-1, with D unclear. The CDR3 spans 11 residues. CDR1 SQVTM and CDR2 ANQGSEA come from the germline V gene. V shed 2 bases and J shed 5 bases, with 4 bases lying between them. The CDR3 DNA reads TGCAGCGTTGAAAAGAACAATGAGCAGTTCTTC. Its protein product is CSVEKNNEQFF.

About this clonotype: Sequence at one end of the junction differs from germline and may be a read error. This sequence joins TRBV2 and TRBJ2-2, with D tentatively TRBD2 (6 bases). The CDR3 length is 13 residues. Germline V gene sequence: CDR1 SNHLY, CDR2 FYNNEI. Here the CDR3 DNA reads TGTGCCAGCAGTGAAGACGTGTACGGGGGGCTGTTTTTT. Its translation is CASSEDVYGGLFF.

As concerns this clonotype: No conserved phenylalanine or tryptophan is present at the end of the CDR3, so a read error is the likely explanation. This chain links TRBV6-1 with TRBJ2-1; D remains ambiguous. Germline V gives CDR1 MNHNS, CDR2 SASEGT. The CDR3 has 11 residues. V shed 8 bases and J shed 10 bases, with 12 bases lying between them. The CDR3 region is CASLHGEEQFL. CDR3 DNA sequence: TGTGCCAGCCTCCACGGTGAAGAGCAGTTCTTA.

The sample holds one count of this clonotype. One end of the junction is discordant with germline, which a read error may explain. This chain links TRBV19 with TRBJ2-1, with 8 bases aligning to TRBD2. Per the germline V gene, CDR1 is LNHDA and CDR2 is SQIVND (reference sequence). The CDR3 contains 16 residues. CDR3 residues: CASMTRSGGTNNDQFF. CDR3 bases: TGTGCCAGTATGACGCGGAGCGGGGGAACCAACAATGATCAGTTCTTC.

With regard to this clonotype: It may be a read error: a sequence one base away is much more abundant. The chain is built from TRBV20-1 and TRBJ2-7; no clear D gene. Trimming left V 5 bases short and J 3 bases short, with 11 bases between. Looked up from germline, CDR1 is DFQATT and CDR2 is SNEGSKA (reference sequence). This CDR3 is built from 12 residues. The CDR3 DNA is TGCAGTGCTTTCCAGGTTGTCTACGAGCAGTACTTC. This encodes CSAFQVVYEQYF.

This clonotype was seen repeatedly, ten times or more. V gene TRBV28 combines with J gene TRBJ1-4; unclear D gene. Germline V CDR1 and CDR2: MDHEN, SYDVKM. Trimming shortened V by 3 bases and J by 13 bases, and 9 bases separated the two germline ends. The length of the CDR3 is 11 residues. The CDR3 DNA reads as TGTGCCAGCAGTTTGGGCAGGACACTGTTTTTT. Protein sequence: CASSLGRTLFF.

This clonotype was seen just once. The chain carries TRBV28 and TRBJ2-7; 11 nucleotides match TRBD2. The germline gives CDR1 MDHEN, CDR2 SYDVKM. V trimming: 6 bases; J trimming: 0 bases; junction bases outside the gene matches: 10. The CDR3 spans 17 residues. The CDR3 nucleotides are TGTGCCAGCAGCTGGACTAGCGGGCCTTGGAGCTCCTACGAGCAGTACTTC. Protein: CASSWTSGPWSSYEQYF.

This clonotype was picked up a small number of times. A much more abundant neighbour one base away suggests this may be a read error. A read error is likely, as this CDR3 ends without the conserved phenylalanine or tryptophan. This rearrangement joins TRBV3-1 to TRBJ2-1, with 15 bases identical to TRBD2. The CDR3 covers 16 residues. V was clipped by 4 bases and J by 6 bases; unmatched bases: 4. The germline V gene encodes CDR1 LGHDT and CDR2 YNNKEL (reference sequence). The chain's CDR3 is CASSPGLAGGGNEQFS. CDR3 bases: TGTGCCAGCAGCCCTGGACTAGCGGGAGGGGGCAATGAGCAGTTCTCC.

Sample share makes this clonotype medium-sized. The V and J genes are TRBV6-2 or TRBV6-3 and TRBJ2-1; 10 bases are shared with TRBD2. Losses at the gene ends were 0 bases for V and 1 base for J; bases not matched to a gene: 6. Germline-derived CDR1 and CDR2 are MNHEY and SVGEGT. The CDR3 extends over 18 amino acids. The CDR3 sequence is CASSYSGLAVISYNEQFF. The CDR3 nucleotides are TGTGCCAGCAGTTACTCCGGACTAGCGGTAATTTCCTACAATGAGCAGTTCTTC.